This T cell receptor (beta chain) was identified in a study of T-cell reconstitution after alpha-beta-depleted transplantation in children. This clonotype was picked up many times. The J segment lost 3 bases and the V segment lost 3 bases, leaving 1 base of the junction unmatched. This CDR3 spans 14 amino acids. Germline values: CDR1 SGHVS, CDR2 FQNEAQ. A TCRbeta library incorporating unique molecular identifiers was prepared. TCRdb recomputed calls from the PCR reads with MiXCR, one row per CDR3 protein. Among around 450,000 distinct CDR3 sequences listed, approximately 10% were seen once. This receptor was identified in a child aged 2-15 years with inherited bone marrow failure, due to receive a stem cell transplant. The sample here was PBMCs, taken before TCRalphabeta/CD19-depleted stem cell transplant. The chain uses TRBV7-8 and TRBJ2-7; the match to TRBD2 covers 11 bases. CDR3 amino acids: CASSFGTSGYEQYF. CDR3 DNA: TGTGCCAGCAGCTTCGGGACTAGCGGCTACGAGCAGTACTTC.